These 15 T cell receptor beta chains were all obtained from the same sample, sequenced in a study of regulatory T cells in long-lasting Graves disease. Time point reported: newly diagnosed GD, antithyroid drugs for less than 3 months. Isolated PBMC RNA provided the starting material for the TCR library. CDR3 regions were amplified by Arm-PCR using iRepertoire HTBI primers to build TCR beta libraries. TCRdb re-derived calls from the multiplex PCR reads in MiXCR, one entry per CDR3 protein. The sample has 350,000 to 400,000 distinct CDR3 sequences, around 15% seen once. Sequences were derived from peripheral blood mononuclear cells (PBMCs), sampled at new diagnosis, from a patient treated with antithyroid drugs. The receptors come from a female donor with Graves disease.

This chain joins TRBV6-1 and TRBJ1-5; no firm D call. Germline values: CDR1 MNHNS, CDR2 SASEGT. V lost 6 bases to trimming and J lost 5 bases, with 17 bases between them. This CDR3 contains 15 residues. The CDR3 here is CASSFRGITDQPQHF. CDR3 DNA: TGTGCCAGCAGCTTTCGAGGAATCACGGATCAGCCCCAGCATTTT.

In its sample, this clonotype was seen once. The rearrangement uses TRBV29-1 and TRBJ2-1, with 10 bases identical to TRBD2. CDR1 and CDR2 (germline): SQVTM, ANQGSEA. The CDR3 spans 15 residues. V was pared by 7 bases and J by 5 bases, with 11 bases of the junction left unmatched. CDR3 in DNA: TGCAGCGCTGACACCGGGACTAGCGCCGACAATGAGCAGTTCTTC. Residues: CSADTGTSADNEQFF.

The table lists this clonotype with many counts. The chain's CDR3 is CASSWDGGTEAFF. CDR3 in DNA: TGTGCCAGCAGTTGGGATGGGGGCACTGAAGCTTTCTTT. The chain joins TRBV12-3 or TRBV12-4 to TRBJ1-1; a weak D match, TRBD1 (5 bases). The CDR3 consists of 13 residues. V shed 4 bases and J shed 4 bases, with 10 bases lying between them.

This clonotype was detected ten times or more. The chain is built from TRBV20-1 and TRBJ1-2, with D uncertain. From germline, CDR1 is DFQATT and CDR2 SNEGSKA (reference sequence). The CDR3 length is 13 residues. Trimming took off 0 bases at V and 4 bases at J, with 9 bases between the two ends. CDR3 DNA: TGCAGTGCTAGAGAGGGTCTGAGCTATGGCTACACCTTC. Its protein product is CSAREGLSYGYTF.

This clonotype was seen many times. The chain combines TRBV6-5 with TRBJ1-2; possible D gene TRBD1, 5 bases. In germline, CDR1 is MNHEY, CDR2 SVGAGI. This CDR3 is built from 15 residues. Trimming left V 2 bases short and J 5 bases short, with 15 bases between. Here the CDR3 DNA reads TGTGCCAGCAGTTACCGACAGTCAAGGCCTTATGGCTACACCTTC. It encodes CASSYRQSRPYGYTF.

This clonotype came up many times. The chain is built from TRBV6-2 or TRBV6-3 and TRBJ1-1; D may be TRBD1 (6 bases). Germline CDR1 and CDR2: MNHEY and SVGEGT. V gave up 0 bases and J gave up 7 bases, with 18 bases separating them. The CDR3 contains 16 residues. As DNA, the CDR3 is TGTGCCAGCAGTTACTCGATCATAAGGGGACAAGGTGAAGCTTTCTTT. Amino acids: CASSYSIIRGQGEAFF.

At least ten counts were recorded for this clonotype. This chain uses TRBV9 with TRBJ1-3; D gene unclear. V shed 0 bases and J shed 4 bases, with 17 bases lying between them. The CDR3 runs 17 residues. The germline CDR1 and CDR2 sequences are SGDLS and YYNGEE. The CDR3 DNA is TGTGCCAGCAGCGTAGAAGGCGGCACCTCTTACGGAAACACCATATATTTT. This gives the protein CASSVEGGTSYGNTIYF.

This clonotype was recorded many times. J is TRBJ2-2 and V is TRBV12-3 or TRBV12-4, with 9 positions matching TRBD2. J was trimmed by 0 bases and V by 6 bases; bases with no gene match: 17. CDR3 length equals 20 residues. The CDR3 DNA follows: TGTGCCAGCAGAGGTTGGGACGTTCAGATAGCGGGGGCGAACACCGGGGAGCTGTTTTTT. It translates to CASRGWDVQIAGANTGELFF.

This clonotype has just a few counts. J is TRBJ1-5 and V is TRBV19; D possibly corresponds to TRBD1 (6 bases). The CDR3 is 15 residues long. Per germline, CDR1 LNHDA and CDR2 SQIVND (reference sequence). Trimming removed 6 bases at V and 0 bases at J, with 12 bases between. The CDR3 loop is CASSPGGASNQPQHF. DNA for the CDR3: TGTGCCAGTAGCCCGGGGGGGGCTAGCAATCAGCCCCAGCATTTT.

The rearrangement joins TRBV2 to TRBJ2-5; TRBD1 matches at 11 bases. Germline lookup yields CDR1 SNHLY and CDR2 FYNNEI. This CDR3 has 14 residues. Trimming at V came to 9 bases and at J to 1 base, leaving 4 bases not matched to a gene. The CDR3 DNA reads TGTGCCAGGAGGGACAGGGGGACCCAAGAGACCCAGTACTTC. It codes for CARRDRGTQETQYF.

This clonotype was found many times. The DNA of the CDR3 is TGTGCCAGCAGCGCGCCCGGGACAGAAGAAATCACAGATACGCAGTATTTT. It yields the protein CASSAPGTEEITDTQYF. The chain is built from TRBV28 and TRBJ2-3, with 7 nucleotides matching TRBD1. CDR3 length: 17 residues. After removal of 6 bases from V and 2 bases from J, the junction contained 14 bases not matched to a gene. Germline V gives CDR1 MDHEN, CDR2 SYDVKM. The complete variable domain, with remaining parts taken from reference TRBV28 and TRBJ2-3, reads DVKVTQSSRYLVKRTGEKVFLECVQDMDHENMFWYRQDPGLGLRLIYFSYDVKMKEKGDIPEGYSVSREKKERFSLILESASTNQTSMYLCASSAPGTEEITDTQYFGPGTRLTVL.

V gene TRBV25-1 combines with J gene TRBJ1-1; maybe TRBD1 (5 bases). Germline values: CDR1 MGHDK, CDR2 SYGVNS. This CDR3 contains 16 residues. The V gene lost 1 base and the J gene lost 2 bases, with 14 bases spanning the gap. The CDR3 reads CASSESGNRLNTEAFF. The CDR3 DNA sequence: TGTGCCAGCAGTGAATCCGGGAACAGGCTAAACACTGAAGCTTTCTTT.

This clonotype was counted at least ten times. CDR3 sequence reads: CASSAKRAGTQIQHF. CDR3 nucleotide sequence: TGTGCCAGCAGTGCCAAGCGGGCCGGTACCCAGATTCAGCATTTT. The chain couples TRBV6-1 to TRBJ1-5, with D hard to call. The CDR3 is made up of 15 amino acids. The V gene's germline CDR1 is MNHNS and CDR2 SASEGT. Trimming shortened V by 4 bases and J by 13 bases, and 23 bases separated the two germline ends.

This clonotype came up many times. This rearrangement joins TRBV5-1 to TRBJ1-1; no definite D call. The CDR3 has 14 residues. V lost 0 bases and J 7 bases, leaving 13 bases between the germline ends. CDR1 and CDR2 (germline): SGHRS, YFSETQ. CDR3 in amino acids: CASSLAPPDREAFF. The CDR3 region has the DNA TGCGCCAGCAGCTTGGCCCCGCCGGACCGTGAAGCTTTCTTT.

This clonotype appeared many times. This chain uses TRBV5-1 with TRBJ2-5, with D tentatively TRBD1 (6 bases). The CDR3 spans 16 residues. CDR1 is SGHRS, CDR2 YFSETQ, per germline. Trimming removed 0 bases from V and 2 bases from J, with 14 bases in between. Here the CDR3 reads CASSLEGVYGQETQYF. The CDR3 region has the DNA TGCGCCAGCAGCTTGGAGGGGGTTTACGGGCAAGAGACCCAGTACTTC. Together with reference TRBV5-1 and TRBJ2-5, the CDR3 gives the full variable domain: KAGVTQTPRYLIKTRGQQVTLSCSPISGHRSVSWYQQTPGQGLQFLFEYFSETQRNKGNFPGRFSGRQFSNSRSEMNVSTLELGDSALYLCASSLEGVYGQETQYFGPGTRLLVL.